This T cell receptor beta chain was retrieved from a study of metastatic and nonmetastatic thyroid tumors. Study context: Thyroid patients, malignant and benign, had repertoires compared across blood and tumor or nodule tissue.

This clone was seen ten or more times. Its antigen is as yet unknown. Thyroid surgery was preceded by no treatment in any patient. Germline trimming cut 8 bases from V and 7 bases from J; bases unmatched to any gene: 6. This CDR3 contains 12 residues. Germline CDR1 reads LNHDA; CDR2 reads SQIVND (reference sequence). Original data processing: A papillary thyroid cancer distant-metastasis classifier was built from CDR3 differences across clinicopathological groups. With MiXCR, TCRdb called clones anew from the PCR reads. TCRdb's processing, not the authors', yielded these V and J calls. Altogether tens of thousands of clones are present, 20% to 30% being singletons, with the ten largest covering 9.6%. General study findings and limits: The study reportedly found significantly higher TCR beta diversity in malignant thyroid tumors than benign nodules, in blood and tumor.

Sequencing was performed on blood. The chain has TRBV19 and TRBJ1-2, with 8 bases fitting TRBD1. The receptor was derived from a female donor with papillary thyroid cancer or a benign thyroid nodule (not recorded which). Some clones in this sample may be carry-over from other donors' samples. The DNA for the CDR3 is TGTGCCAGTGGGAGCAGGGGGCTTGGCTACACCTTC. This gives the protein CASGSRGLGYTF.